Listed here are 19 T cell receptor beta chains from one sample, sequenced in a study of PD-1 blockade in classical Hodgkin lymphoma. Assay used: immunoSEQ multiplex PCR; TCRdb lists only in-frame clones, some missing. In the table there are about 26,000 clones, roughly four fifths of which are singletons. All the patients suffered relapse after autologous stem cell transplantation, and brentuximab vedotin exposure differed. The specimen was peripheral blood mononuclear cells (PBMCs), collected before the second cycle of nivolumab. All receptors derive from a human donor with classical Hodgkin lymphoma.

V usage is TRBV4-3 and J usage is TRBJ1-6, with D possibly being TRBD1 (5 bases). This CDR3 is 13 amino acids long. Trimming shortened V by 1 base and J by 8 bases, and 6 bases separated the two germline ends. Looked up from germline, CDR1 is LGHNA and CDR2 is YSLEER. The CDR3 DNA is TGCGCCAGCAGCCAAGGGGGGGATTCACCCCTCCACTTT. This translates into CASSQGGDSPLHF.

The CDR3 reads CASSSPWRDGYTF. The CDR3, as DNA: TGTGCCAGCAGCTCCCCATGGCGGGATGGCTACACCTTC. This sequence joins TRBV5-6 and TRBJ1-2; D not resolved. This CDR3 contains 13 residues. Germline CDR1 is SGHDT and CDR2 is YYEEEE. The V end was cut by 3 bases, the J end by 6 bases, with 12 bases between.

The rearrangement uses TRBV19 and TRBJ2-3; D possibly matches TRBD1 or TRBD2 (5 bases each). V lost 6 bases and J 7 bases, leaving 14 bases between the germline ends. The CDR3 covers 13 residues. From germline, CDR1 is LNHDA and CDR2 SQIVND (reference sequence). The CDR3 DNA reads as TGTGCCAGTAGCAGCTCTGGGGGAAATACGCAGTATTTT. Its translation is CASSSSGGNTQYF.

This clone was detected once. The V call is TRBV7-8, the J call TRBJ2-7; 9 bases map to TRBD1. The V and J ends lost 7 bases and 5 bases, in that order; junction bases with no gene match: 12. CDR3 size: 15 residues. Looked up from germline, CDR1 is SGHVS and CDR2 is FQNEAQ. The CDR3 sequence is CASTFRGTGLDEQYF. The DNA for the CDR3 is TGTGCCAGCACCTTCCGGGGGACAGGGTTAGACGAGCAGTACTTC.

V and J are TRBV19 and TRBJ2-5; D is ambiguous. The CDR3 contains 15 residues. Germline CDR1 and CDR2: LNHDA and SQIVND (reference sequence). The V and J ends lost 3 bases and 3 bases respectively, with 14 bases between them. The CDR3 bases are TGTGCCAGTAGTATCCAGTGGGCCCAAAAAGAGACCCAGTACTTC. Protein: CASSIQWAQKETQYF.

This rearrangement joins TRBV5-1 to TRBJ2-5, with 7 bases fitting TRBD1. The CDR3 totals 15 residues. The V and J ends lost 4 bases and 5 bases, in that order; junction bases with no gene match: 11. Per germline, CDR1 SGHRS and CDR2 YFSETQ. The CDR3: CASSPQRQGVETQYF. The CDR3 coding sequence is TGCGCCAGCAGCCCCCAGAGACAGGGTGTGGAGACCCAGTACTTC.

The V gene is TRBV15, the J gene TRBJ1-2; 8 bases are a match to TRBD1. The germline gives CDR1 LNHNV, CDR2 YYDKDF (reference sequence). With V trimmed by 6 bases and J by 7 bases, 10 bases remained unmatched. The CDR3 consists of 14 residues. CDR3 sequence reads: CATREDRGWGGYTF. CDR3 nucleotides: TGTGCCACCAGGGAAGACAGGGGATGGGGTGGCTACACCTTC.

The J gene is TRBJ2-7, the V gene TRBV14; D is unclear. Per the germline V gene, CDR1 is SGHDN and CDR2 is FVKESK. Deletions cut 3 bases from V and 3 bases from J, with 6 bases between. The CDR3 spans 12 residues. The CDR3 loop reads CASSQPFYEQYF. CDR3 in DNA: TGTGCCAGCAGCCAGCCTTTCTACGAGCAGTACTTC.

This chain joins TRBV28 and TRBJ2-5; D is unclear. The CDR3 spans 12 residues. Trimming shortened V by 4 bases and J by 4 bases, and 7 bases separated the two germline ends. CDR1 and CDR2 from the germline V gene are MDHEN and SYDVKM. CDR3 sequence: CASSSQGETQYF. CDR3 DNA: TGTGCCAGCAGTTCTCAAGGAGAGACCCAGTACTTC.

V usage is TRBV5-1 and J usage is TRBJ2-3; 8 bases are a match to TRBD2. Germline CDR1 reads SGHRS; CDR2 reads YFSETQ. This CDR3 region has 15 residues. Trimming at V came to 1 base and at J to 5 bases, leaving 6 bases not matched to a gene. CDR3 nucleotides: TGCGCCAGCAGCTTGACTTTAGCGGGGCGAGATACGCAGTATTTT. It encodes CASSLTLAGRDTQYF.

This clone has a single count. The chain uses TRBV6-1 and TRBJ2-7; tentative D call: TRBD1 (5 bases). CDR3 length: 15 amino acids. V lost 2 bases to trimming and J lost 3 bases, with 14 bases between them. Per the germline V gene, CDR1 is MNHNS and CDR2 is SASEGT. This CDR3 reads CASSESGHFNYEQYF. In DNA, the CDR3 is TGTGCCAGCAGTGAATCTGGACATTTCAACTACGAGCAGTACTTC.

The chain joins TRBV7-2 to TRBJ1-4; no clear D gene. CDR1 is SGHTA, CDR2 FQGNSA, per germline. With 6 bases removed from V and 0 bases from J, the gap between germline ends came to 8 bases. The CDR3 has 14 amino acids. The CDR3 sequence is CASRRIATNEKLFF. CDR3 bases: TGTGCCAGCAGACGCATTGCAACTAATGAAAAACTGTTTTTT.

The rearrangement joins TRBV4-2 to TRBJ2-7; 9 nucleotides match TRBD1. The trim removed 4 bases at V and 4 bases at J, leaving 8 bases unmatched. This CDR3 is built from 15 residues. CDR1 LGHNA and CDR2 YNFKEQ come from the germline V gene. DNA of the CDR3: TGTGCCAGCAGCCCATCGGGACAGGGCCTTTACGAGCAGTACTTC. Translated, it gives CASSPSGQGLYEQYF.

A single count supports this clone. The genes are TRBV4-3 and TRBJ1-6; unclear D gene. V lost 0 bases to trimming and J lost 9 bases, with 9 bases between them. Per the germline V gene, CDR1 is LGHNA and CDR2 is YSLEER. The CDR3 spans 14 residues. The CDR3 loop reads CASSQDGLASPLHF. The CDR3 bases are TGCGCCAGCAGCCAAGATGGTCTCGCTTCACCCCTCCACTTT.

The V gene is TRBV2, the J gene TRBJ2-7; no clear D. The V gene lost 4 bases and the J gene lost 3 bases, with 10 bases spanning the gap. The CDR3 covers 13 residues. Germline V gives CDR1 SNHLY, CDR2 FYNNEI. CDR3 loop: CASSGWAYYEQYF. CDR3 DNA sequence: TGTGCCAGCAGTGGGTGGGCGTACTACGAGCAGTACTTC. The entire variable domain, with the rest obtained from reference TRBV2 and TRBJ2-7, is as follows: EPEVTQTPSHQVTQMGQEVILRCVPISNHLYFYWYRQILGQKVEFLVSFYNNEISEKSEIFDDQFSVERPDGSNFTLKIRSTKLEDSAMYFCASSGWAYYEQYFGPGTRLTVT.

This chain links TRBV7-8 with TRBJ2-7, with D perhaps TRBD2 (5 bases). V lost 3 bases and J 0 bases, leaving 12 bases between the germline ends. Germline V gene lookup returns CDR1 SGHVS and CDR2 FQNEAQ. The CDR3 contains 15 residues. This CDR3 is CASSFTPLASYEQYF. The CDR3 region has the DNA TGTGCCAGCAGCTTCACACCGCTAGCCTCCTACGAGCAGTACTTC.

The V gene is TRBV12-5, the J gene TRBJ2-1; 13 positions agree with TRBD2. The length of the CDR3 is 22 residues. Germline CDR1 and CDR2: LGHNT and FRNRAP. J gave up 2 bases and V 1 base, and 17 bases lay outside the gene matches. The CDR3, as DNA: TGTGCTAGTGGTTTGGCCCGGGGCGGACTAGCGGGGGTCGCATGGCCCTACAATGAGCAGTTCTTC. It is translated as CASGLARGGLAGVAWPYNEQFF.

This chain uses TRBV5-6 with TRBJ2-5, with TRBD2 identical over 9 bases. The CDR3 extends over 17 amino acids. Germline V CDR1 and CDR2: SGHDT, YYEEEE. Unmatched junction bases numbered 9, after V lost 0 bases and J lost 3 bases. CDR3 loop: CASSLEASGVSKETQYF. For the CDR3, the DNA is TGTGCCAGCAGCTTGGAGGCTAGCGGGGTCTCAAAAGAGACCCAGTACTTC.

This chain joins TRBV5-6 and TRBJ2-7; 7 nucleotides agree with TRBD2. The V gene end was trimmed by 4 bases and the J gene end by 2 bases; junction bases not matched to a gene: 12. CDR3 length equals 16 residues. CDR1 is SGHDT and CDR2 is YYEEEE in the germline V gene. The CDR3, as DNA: TGTGCCAGCAGCGGGGAGGGAAGCGGGCGAGCCTACGAGCAGTACTTC. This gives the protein CASSGEGSGRAYEQYF.